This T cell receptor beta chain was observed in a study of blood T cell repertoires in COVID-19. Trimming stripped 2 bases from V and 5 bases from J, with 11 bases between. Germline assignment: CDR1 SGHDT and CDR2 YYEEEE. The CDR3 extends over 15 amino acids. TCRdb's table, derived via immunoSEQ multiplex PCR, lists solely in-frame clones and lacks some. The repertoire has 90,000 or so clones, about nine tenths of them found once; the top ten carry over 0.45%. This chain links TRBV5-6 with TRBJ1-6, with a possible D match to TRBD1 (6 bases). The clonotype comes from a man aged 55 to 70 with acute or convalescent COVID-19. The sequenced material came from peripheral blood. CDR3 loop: CASSLGQSNNSPLHF. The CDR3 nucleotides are TGTGCCAGCAGCTTAGGACAGAGTAATAATTCACCCCTCCACTTT.